The 20 T cell receptor beta chains below come from one sample, sequenced in a study of cytomegalovirus exposure and HLA in healthy donors. PCR amplification relied on 60 Vbeta primers (plus 13 Jbeta primers). Profiled with immunoSEQ multiplex PCR; TCRdb holds only in-frame clones, not every one. Found here are roughly 110,000 clones, approximately 74% of them singletons; the top ten hold around 4.2%. Sequences were obtained from PBMCs. The receptors originated from a woman aged 40 to 50 in good health and CMV-seropositive.

The genes are TRBV10-3 and TRBJ1-2, with D possibly TRBD1 on 6 matching bases. Germline CDR1 is ENHRY and CDR2 is SYGVKD. CDR3 length: 13 residues. The V gene lost 6 bases and the J gene lost 7 bases, with 15 bases spanning the gap. The CDR3 reads CAIRLGGAGGYTF. DNA of the CDR3: TGTGCCATCAGGTTGGGGGGGGCCGGTGGCTACACCTTC.

V is TRBV6-5 and J is TRBJ2-5, with D possibly being TRBD2 (5 bases). V gave up 2 bases and J gave up 4 bases, with 8 bases separating them. CDR3 length: 13 amino acids. Germline V lookup: CDR1 MNHEY, CDR2 SVGAGI. CDR3 protein: CASSYKRGETQYF. CDR3 nucleotide sequence: TGTGCCAGCAGTTACAAACGGGGAGAGACCCAGTACTTC.

This clone was detected a few times. V is TRBV18 and J is TRBJ1-1; the D gene is possibly TRBD1 (6 bases). Between the trimmed V and J ends, which lost 8 bases and 4 bases, there was a span of 11 bases. The CDR3 totals 12 residues. Germline CDR1 is KGHSH and CDR2 is LQKENI. Here the CDR3 reads CASQGGGTEAFF. The CDR3 DNA reads TGTGCCAGCCAAGGGGGGGGCACTGAAGCTTTCTTT.

The rearrangement joins TRBV6-5 to TRBJ2-3, with TRBD1 as a possible D gene (5 bases). The CDR3 has 15 amino acids. Germline values: CDR1 MNHEY, CDR2 SVGAGI. Between the trimmed V and J ends, which lost 8 bases and 2 bases, there was a span of 17 bases. CDR3 DNA: TGTGCCAGCGGACCCCAGGGTGATGTCACAGATACGCAGTATTTT. It translates to CASGPQGDVTDTQYF.

This clone was recorded only once. The chain links TRBV7-9 to TRBJ1-4; 8 bases map to TRBD1. With V trimmed by 5 bases and J by 8 bases, 16 bases remained unmatched. The CDR3 is 17 residues long. In germline, CDR1 is SEHNR, CDR2 FQNEAQ (reference sequence). The CDR3 DNA reads as TGTGCCAGCAGCCCATTAGCCACTGGACAGGGCACCGAAAAACTGTTTTTT. This translates into CASSPLATGQGTEKLFF.

The chain links TRBV27 to TRBJ1-1, with D perhaps TRBD1 (5 bases). Germline V gene lookup returns CDR1 MNHEY and CDR2 SMNVEV (reference sequence). Trimming removed 5 bases at V and 0 bases at J, with 22 bases between. The CDR3 sequence is 18 residues long. CDR3 in amino acids: CASSLGRGPTSLNTEAFF. CDR3 coding DNA: TGTGCCAGCAGTCTCGGGCGGGGCCCGACCTCTCTGAACACTGAAGCTTTCTTT.

V usage is TRBV5-8 and J usage is TRBJ1-2; 11 bases are a match to TRBD1. Germline V gene data show CDR1 as SGHTS and CDR2 as YDEGEE. V shed 2 bases and J 5 bases; nucleotides not matched to a gene: 8. The CDR3 is 16 amino acids. This CDR3 is CASSFRTGGVVYGYTF. In DNA, the CDR3 is TGTGCCAGCAGCTTTCGGACAGGGGGCGTAGTTTATGGCTACACCTTC.

J is TRBJ2-7 and V is TRBV19; a weak D match, TRBD2 (6 bases). The CDR3 extends over 14 amino acids. Deletions cut 5 bases from V and 5 bases from J, with 16 bases between. CDR1 and CDR2 (germline): LNHDA, SQIVND (reference sequence). The CDR3 DNA reads TGTGCCAGTAGTTCGGCTAGCGCGTCCAACGAGCAGTACTTC. Protein product: CASSSASASNEQYF.

The genes are TRBV7-9 and TRBJ1-4; TRBD1 agrees at 8 bases. CDR1 and CDR2 (germline): SEHNR, FQNEAQ (reference sequence). J gave up 5 bases and V 4 bases, and 9 bases lay outside the gene matches. The CDR3 is made up of 16 amino acids. For the CDR3, the DNA is TGTGCCAGCAGCTCAATTCAGGGGGCGGTAAATGAAAAACTGTTTTTT. Translating gives CASSSIQGAVNEKLFF.

J is TRBJ1-2 and V is TRBV7-9, with TRBD1 matching over 9 bases. Looked up from germline, CDR1 is SEHNR and CDR2 is FQNEAQ (reference sequence). Trimming cost V 5 bases and J 2 bases; bases outside gene matches: 12. The CDR3 runs 17 residues. CDR3 amino acids: CASSPRTGAADNYGYTF. Here the CDR3 DNA reads TGTGCCAGCAGCCCTCGGACAGGGGCGGCTGACAACTATGGCTACACCTTC.

This rearrangement joins TRBV7-2 to TRBJ1-2; possibly TRBD1 for D (5 bases). Trimming took 2 bases from V and 5 from J, leaving 15 bases between them. The CDR3 loop spans 15 amino acids. Per germline, CDR1 SGHTA and CDR2 FQGNSA. The CDR3, as DNA: TGTGCCAGCAGCTTAATATCGGGGGGGTTATATGGCTACACCTTC. This codes for CASSLISGGLYGYTF.

The chain carries TRBV19 and TRBJ1-4; D not resolved. CDR1 LNHDA and CDR2 SQIVND come from the germline V gene (reference sequence). Trimming removed 1 base from V and 6 bases from J, with 6 bases in between. The CDR3 extends over 13 amino acids. In DNA form, the CDR3 reads TGTGCCAGTAGTATAGCCACGGATGAAAAACTGTTTTTT. It encodes CASSIATDEKLFF.

Turning to this clone: Sequence at one end of the junction differs from germline and may be a read error. The chain joins TRBV7-9 to TRBJ1-1, with D maybe TRBD1 (5 bases). From germline, CDR1 is SEHNR and CDR2 FQNEAQ (reference sequence). The CDR3 sequence is 12 residues long. The CDR3 DNA follows: TGTTCCAGCATAAGAGAGGGCGGGGGGGCTTTCTTT. Protein product: CSSIREGGGAFF.

This clone showed up just once. V usage is TRBV11-2 and J usage is TRBJ2-6; 8 bases align to TRBD1. Looked up from germline, CDR1 is SGHAT and CDR2 is FQNNGV. The CDR3 loop spans 18 amino acids. Germline trimming cut 1 base from V and 0 bases from J; bases unmatched to any gene: 5. CDR3 loop: CASSLVGTGGSGANVLTF. DNA for the CDR3: TGTGCCAGCAGCTTAGTGGGGACAGGAGGCTCTGGGGCCAACGTCCTGACTTTC. The whole variable domain, remainder taken from reference TRBV11-2 and TRBJ2-6, is EAGVAQSPRYKIIEKRQSVAFWCNPISGHATLYWYQQILGQGPKLLIQFQNNGVVDDSQLPKDRFSAERLKGVDSTLKIQPAKLEDSAVYLCASSLVGTGGSGANVLTFGAGSRLTVL.

The CDR3 DNA reads TGTGCCATCAGTGAGCCCGGACTAGCGGGAGGCAATGAGCAGTTCTTC. It is translated as CAISEPGLAGGNEQFF. J is TRBJ2-1 and V is TRBV10-3, with TRBD2 matching over 14 bases. Germline V gene lookup returns CDR1 ENHRY and CDR2 SYGVKD. V lost 2 bases, J lost 6 bases, and 3 bases stayed unmatched. CDR3 length: 16 residues.

The chain uses TRBV11-2 and TRBJ2-5; no clear D. The DNA end favors TRBJ2-7, so the J call may be wrong. Germline V gene sequence: CDR1 SGHAT, CDR2 FQNNGV. The CDR3 runs 16 residues. The CDR3 nucleotides are TGTGCCAGCAGGGAGCCCTTGAGCGTAAGCTCCTACGAGCAGTACTTC. Translated: CASREPLSVSSYEQYF.

V is TRBV5-1 and J is TRBJ2-5; D is perhaps TRBD1 (6 bases). Near its end, the DNA agrees better with TRBJ2-7, so the J call may be wrong. CDR1 is SGHRS and CDR2 is YFSETQ in the germline V gene. The CDR3 length is 14 residues. The CDR3 sequence is CASSLTGSSYEQYF. The CDR3 DNA is TGCGCCAGCAGCTTGACAGGGTCCTCCTACGAGCAGTACTTC.

V and J are TRBV5-1 and TRBJ2-5; D is unresolved. Per germline, CDR1 SGHRS and CDR2 YFSETQ. This CDR3 spans 17 amino acids. V was pared by 1 base and J by 0 bases, with 16 bases between. CDR3 nucleotide sequence: TGCGCCAGCAGCTTGCGCTCCGCTATCCTCCACCAAGAGACCCAGTACTTC. As protein: CASSLRSAILHQETQYF.

This clone was recorded once. This sequence joins TRBV6-1 and TRBJ2-7, with D tentatively TRBD1 (6 bases). This CDR3 comprises 14 residues. The V and J ends lost 6 bases and 0 bases respectively, with 12 bases between them. Germline values: CDR1 MNHNS, CDR2 SASEGT. CDR3 DNA: TGTGCCAGCAGACCGGGACAATTCTCCTACGAGCAGTACTTC. Amino acids: CASRPGQFSYEQYF.

CDR3 nucleotides: TGTGCCAGCAGCCGGAGAGACTATGGCTACACCTTC. It specifies CASSRRDYGYTF. The gene calls are TRBV14 and TRBJ1-2; unclear D gene. The CDR3 covers 12 residues. V was clipped by 4 bases and J by 3 bases, with 6 bases between them. Germline CDR1 is SGHDN and CDR2 is FVKESK.